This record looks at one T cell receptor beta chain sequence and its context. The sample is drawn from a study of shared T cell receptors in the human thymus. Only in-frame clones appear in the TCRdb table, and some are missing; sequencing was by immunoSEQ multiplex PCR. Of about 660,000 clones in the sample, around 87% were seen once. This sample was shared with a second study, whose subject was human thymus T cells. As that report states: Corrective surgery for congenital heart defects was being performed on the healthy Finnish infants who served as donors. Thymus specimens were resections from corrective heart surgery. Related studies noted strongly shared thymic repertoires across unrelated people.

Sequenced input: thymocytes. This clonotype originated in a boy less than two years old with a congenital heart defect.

The CDR3 DNA reads as TGCGCCAGCAGCTTCCTCGGACAGGGTGGGGAAGAGACCCAGTACTTC. Its protein is CASSFLGQGGEETQYF. V and J are TRBV5-1 and TRBJ2-5; 8 bases are shared with TRBD1. Germline V gives CDR1 SGHRS, CDR2 YFSETQ. With V trimmed by 2 bases and J by 3 bases, 9 bases remained unmatched. The CDR3 consists of 16 residues. The complete variable domain, with remaining parts taken from reference TRBV5-1 and TRBJ2-5, reads KAGVTQTPRYLIKTRGQQVTLSCSPISGHRSVSWYQQTPGQGLQFLFEYFSETQRNKGNFPGRFSGRQFSNSRSEMNVSTLELGDSALYLCASSFLGQGGEETQYFGPGTRLLVL.